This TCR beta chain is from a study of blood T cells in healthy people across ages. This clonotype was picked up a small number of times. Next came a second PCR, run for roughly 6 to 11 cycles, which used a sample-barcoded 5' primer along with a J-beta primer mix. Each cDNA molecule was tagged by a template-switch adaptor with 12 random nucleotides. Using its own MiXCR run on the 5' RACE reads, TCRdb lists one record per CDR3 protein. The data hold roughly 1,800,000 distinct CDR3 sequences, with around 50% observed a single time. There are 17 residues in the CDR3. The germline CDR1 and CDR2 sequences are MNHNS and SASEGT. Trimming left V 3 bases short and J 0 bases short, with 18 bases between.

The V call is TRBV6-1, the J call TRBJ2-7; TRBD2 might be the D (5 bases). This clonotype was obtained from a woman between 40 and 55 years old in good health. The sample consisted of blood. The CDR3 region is CASSDPQVRTLSYEQYF. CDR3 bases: TGTGCCAGCAGTGACCCCCAGGTTAGGACTCTCTCCTACGAGCAGTACTTC.